The 14 T cell receptor beta chains presented below share a single source sample, sequenced in a study of blood T cells in healthy people across ages. For the second PCR, which ran for roughly 6 to 12 cycles, a sample-barcoded 5' primer and a J-beta primer mix were used. TCRdb independently ran MiXCR on the 5' RACE reads; one entry per CDR3 protein. The data contain fewer than 800,000 distinct CDR3 sequences, more than 20% of them singletons. The specimen sequenced was blood. These receptors were taken from a man aged 65 to 79 in good health.

The chain links TRBV12-3 or TRBV12-4 to TRBJ1-1; tentatively, D is TRBD1 (6 bases). V was pared by 6 bases and J by 5 bases, with 19 bases between. CDR3 length: 15 residues. The CDR3 here is CASSHARARGTEAFF. The DNA of the CDR3 is TGTGCCAGCAGCCACGCAAGGGCGAGGGGGACTGAAGCTTTCTTT.

This clonotype was seen a few times. The chain couples TRBV3-1 to TRBJ2-7; no clear D gene. Looked up from germline, CDR1 is LGHDT and CDR2 is YNNKEL (reference sequence). This CDR3 contains 16 residues. Trimming left V 1 base short and J 6 bases short, with 19 bases between. The CDR3 DNA sequence: TGTGCCAGCAGCCAAGGGTCCGGGCAGCTAACAACCGAGCAGTACTTC. Protein product: CASSQGSGQLTTEQYF.

J is TRBJ2-2 and V is TRBV5-1, with D possibly TRBD2 on 5 matching bases. The CDR3 covers 13 residues. Trimming left V 7 bases short and J 2 bases short, with 9 bases between. The germline gives CDR1 SGHRS, CDR2 YFSETQ. CDR3 in DNA: TGCGCCAGCCGTCCGGGAAACACCGGGGAGCTGTTTTTT. It is translated as CASRPGNTGELFF.

The V call is TRBV15, the J call TRBJ2-3; D gene uncertain. The CDR3 loop spans 14 amino acids. V lost 1 base, J lost 0 bases, and 5 bases lay in between. Germline V gives CDR1 LNHNV, CDR2 YYDKDF (reference sequence). CDR3 region: CATSRVRSTDTQYF. CDR3 sequence (DNA): TGTGCCACCAGCAGAGTACGGAGCACAGATACGCAGTATTTT.

In its sample, this clonotype was seen once. The CDR3 does not end in the conserved phenylalanine or tryptophan, so this is likely a read error. This chain links TRBV29-1 with TRBJ2-1, with 8 bases matching TRBD1. Trimming took 4 bases from V and 3 from J; bases not matched to a gene: 5. In germline, CDR1 is SQVTM, CDR2 ANQGSEA. This CDR3 is built from 14 residues. CDR3 residues: CSVGQGAHYNEQFL. CDR3 in DNA: TGCAGCGTTGGCCAGGGGGCGCACTACAATGAGCAGTTCCTC.

As for this clonotype: A junction boundary mismatches the germline segment, possibly from a read error. V is TRBV11-3 and J is TRBJ2-7; no reliable D call. Germline CDR1 is SGHNT and CDR2 is YENEEA. The CDR3 consists of 17 residues. The DNA of the CDR3 is TGTGCCAGCAGCTTATCTCGACGACGGTTAAAAACCTACGTGCAGTACTTC. Its protein is CASSLSRRRLKTYVQYF.

V usage is TRBV29-1 and J usage is TRBJ2-2; D might be TRBD2 (7 bases). V was cut by 7 bases and J by 3 bases, with 15 bases left in between. Germline V CDR1 and CDR2: SQVTM, ANQGSEA. The CDR3 sequence is 14 residues long. The DNA of the CDR3 is TGCAGCGCCAGCGCGGGGGCGGACACCGGGGAGCTGTTTTTT. Translated: CSASAGADTGELFF.

The V call is TRBV15, the J call TRBJ1-2; 7 bases are shared with TRBD1. Germline loops: CDR1 LNHNV, CDR2 YYDKDF (reference sequence). Trimming removed 2 bases from V and 1 base from J; junction bases left unmatched: 7. There are 16 residues in the CDR3. For the CDR3, the DNA is TGTGCCACCAGCAGACCCTGGGACAGCATTAACTATGGCTACACCTTC. It specifies CATSRPWDSINYGYTF.

The V call is TRBV11-2, the J call TRBJ2-5, with unresolved D. CDR3 length: 13 amino acids. Germline CDR1 SGHAT, CDR2 FQNNGV. V was cut by 4 bases and J by 5 bases, with 11 bases left in between. CDR3 DNA sequence: TGTGCCAGCAGCTCCGATCGGTGGGAGACCCAGTACTTC. Translating gives CASSSDRWETQYF. The full variable domain, completed using reference TRBV11-2 and TRBJ2-5, is EAGVAQSPRYKIIEKRQSVAFWCNPISGHATLYWYQQILGQGPKLLIQFQNNGVVDDSQLPKDRFSAERLKGVDSTLKIQPAKLEDSAVYLCASSSDRWETQYFGPGTRLLVL.

This clonotype was counted a few times. The J gene is TRBJ2-3, the V gene TRBV5-1, with a possible D match to TRBD2 (5 bases). Germline V lookup: CDR1 SGHRS, CDR2 YFSETQ. The length of the CDR3 is 16 residues. Trimming left V 4 bases short and J 6 bases short, with 21 bases between. The DNA for the CDR3 is TGCGCCAGCAGCACAAATCCGGGATTAGCTATGGATACGCAGTATTTT. Translated: CASSTNPGLAMDTQYF.

The chain is built from TRBV20-1 and TRBJ1-4; 7 bases are shared with TRBD1. The CDR3 contains 13 residues. The ends lost 1 base at V and 7 bases at J; junction bases unmatched: 3. The germline CDR1 and CDR2 sequences are DFQATT and SNEGSKA (reference sequence). The CDR3 sequence is CSARVGGGEKLFF. In DNA, the CDR3 is TGCAGTGCTAGAGTAGGGGGCGGTGAAAAACTGTTTTTT.

The table lists this clonotype with many counts. J is TRBJ2-5 and V is TRBV5-1, with 8 bases that match TRBD1. The CDR3 runs to 13 residues. Unmatched junction bases numbered 2, after V lost 4 bases and J lost 3 bases. CDR1 and CDR2 from the germline V gene are SGHRS and YFSETQ. This chain's CDR3 is CASSIQGEETQYF. The CDR3 nucleotides are TGCGCCAGCAGCATACAGGGGGAAGAGACCCAGTACTTC.

The chain recombines TRBV7-3 with TRBJ2-2; 8 bases line up with TRBD1. This CDR3 contains 16 residues. Germline V lookup: CDR1 SGHTA, CDR2 FQGTGA. V shed 3 bases and J 6 bases; nucleotides not matched to a gene: 9. The chain's CDR3 is CASSFRTGSVSGELFF. In nucleotides, the CDR3 is TGTGCCAGCAGCTTCAGGACAGGGAGTGTTTCCGGGGAGCTGTTTTTT.

This clonotype appeared a few times. The gene calls are TRBV29-1 and TRBJ2-4; 7 bases agree with TRBD2. Germline CDR1 is SQVTM and CDR2 is ANQGSEA. Germline trimming cut 6 bases from V and 0 bases from J; bases unmatched to any gene: 11. The CDR3 is 16 amino acids. The CDR3 loop reads CSVTLLAEVAKNIQYF. For the CDR3, the DNA is TGCAGCGTCACACTTCTAGCGGAGGTAGCCAAAAACATTCAGTACTTC.